The clone carrying this T cell receptor beta chain occurred a few times. The data were obtained in a study of T cells of healthy individuals. TCRdb processed the 5' RACE reads anew with MiXCR; each CDR3 protein has one entry. Altogether 45,000 to 60,000 distinct CDR3 sequences are present, roughly 14% being singletons, with the ten largest covering approximately 16%. Germline V lookup: CDR1 LNHDA, CDR2 SQIVND (reference sequence). CDR3 length: 14 residues. V lost 1 base and J lost 9, with 13 bases in between. This receptor was taken from a human donor in good health. The J gene is TRBJ2-1, the V gene TRBV19, with a tentative D call TRBD2 (6 bases). This CDR3 is CASSIVEGGREQFF. DNA of the CDR3: TGTGCCAGTAGTATAGTTGAGGGAGGACGTGAGCAGTTCTTC.